The clone carrying this TCR beta chain was seen at least ten times. The data were taken from a study of regulatory T cells in long-lasting Graves disease. Building of the TCR beta libraries involved iRepertoire HTBI primers and Arm-PCR of CDR3 regions. Each CDR3 protein gets one entry after TCRdb re-called the multiplex PCR reads with MiXCR. The sample carries 500,000 or so distinct CDR3 sequences, roughly 17% recorded once. This sample's time point: newly diagnosed GD, antithyroid drugs for less than 3 months. Scientists built the TCR library using RNA that was extracted from PBMCs. After removal of 5 bases from V and 5 bases from J, the junction contained 15 bases not matched to a gene. Per the germline V gene, CDR1 is SEHNR and CDR2 is FQNEAQ (reference sequence). The CDR3 sequence is 18 residues long. These data were also reused for a study on T cells in Graves' hyperthyroidism and ophthalmopathy.

This TCR was sampled from a middle-aged man with Graves disease. The sequencing here drew on peripheral blood mononuclear cells (PBMCs), taken at new diagnosis, from a patient treated with antithyroid drugs. V gene TRBV7-9 combines with J gene TRBJ2-2; 9 bases fit TRBD2. CDR3: CASSPRGVAGVRTGELFF. CDR3 DNA: TGTGCCAGCAGCCCACGAGGGGTAGCGGGAGTACGAACCGGGGAGCTGTTTTTT.